This T cell receptor (beta chain) was identified in a study of blood T cells in healthy people across ages. A J-beta primer mix and a sample-barcoded 5' primer were used in a second PCR of roughly 7 to 12 cycles. TCRdb reprocessed the 5' RACE reads via MiXCR and lists one record per CDR3 protein. The sample holds hundreds of thousands of distinct CDR3 sequences, 62% seen once. Germline loops: CDR1 ENHRY, CDR2 SYGVKD. The CDR3 has 18 amino acids. V was shortened by 3 bases and J by 0 bases, with 18 bases between the two germline ends. The sequenced sample was blood. The receptor comes from a man younger than 45 in good health. The V gene is TRBV10-3, the J gene TRBJ2-1; no reliable D call. The CDR3 region is CAISDSSLGLSSYNEQFF. DNA for the CDR3: TGTGCCATCAGTGATTCTTCACTTGGGTTGAGCTCCTACAATGAGCAGTTCTTC.